A single TCR beta chain is shown here with its context. Its specificity is unknown. The data belong to a study of siplizumab effects on memory and regulatory T cells. Points from the study as a whole: Unstimulated naive T cells seemed to show more diversity than memory cells did, and they also seemed to be among the major contributors to the alloresponse. Fewer alloreactive sequences mapped to unstimulated CD4+ memory cells under siplizumab.

Per germline, CDR1 SGHDT and CDR2 YYEEEE. The CDR3 totals 17 residues. V shed 5 bases and J shed 1 base, with 19 bases lying between them. TCRdb's copy holds only in-frame clones and misses some; the assay was immunoSEQ multiplex PCR. The sample carries some 100,000 clones, roughly nine tenths recorded once. This sequence was found in a human donor in good health. Sequencing was performed on Tregs sorted from blood. The chain carries TRBV5-6 and TRBJ1-5; the D gene is possibly TRBD1 (5 bases). CDR3 region: CASSTFQGLKSNQPQHF. CDR3 sequence (DNA): TGTGCCAGCAGTACGTTTCAGGGTTTGAAAAGCAATCAGCCCCAGCATTTT.